This TCR beta chain was retrieved from a study of blood T cell repertoires in COVID-19 (dated by TCRdb to 2018 to 2021). Study-wide context: Samples from collaborators originated in the United States, Italy and Spain and spanned both the acute and convalescent phases of COVID-19. The sample metadata nearly always contained a de-identified subject ID, COVID-19 status, age in years and sex. The material from the prospective study consisted of cDNA or gDNA derived from T cells, B-cell-depleted T cells, or PBMCs. Deeply sampled blood TCRbeta repertoires from subjects exposed to, actively infected with, or recovered from COVID-19 were included in the dataset. HLA class I and class II types, where available, came from metadata supplied by the sample provider rather than from assay-based typing. Samples were obtained from the ongoing ImmuneRACE study (first 160 participants) and from roughly 1,300 subjects provided by 6 global collaborators. The repertoires were released in a freely available public database intended as a resource for research on the immune response to SARS-CoV-2. The research as a whole found: Clinical and demographic metadata were provided uncurated, with the amount varying by source and participant.

Notes on this clone: The clone's antigen remains unknown. No much larger clone exists at a distance of one base, and base qualities are not known.

Per the germline V gene (reference sequence), SEHNR is the CDR1 and FQNEAQ is the CDR2. The junction shows trimming of 3 bases on V and 5 bases on J, and the gene matches do not reach 9 bases of it. The CDR3 starts with the cysteine, ends with the phenylalanine, and has 15 residues. Just CDR3 DNA is preserved here, 45 bases in frame from base 1. Each collaborating institution followed its own protocols to collect whole blood in K2EDTA tubes. For TCRbeta analysis, collaborator samples were shipped as frozen whole blood, as isolated PBMCs, or as DNA extracted from either sample type. TCRbeta CDR3 regions were amplified from genomic DNA by means of the immunoSEQ Assay, a bias-controlled multiplex PCR. Concerning the study's data processing: Within the assay, amplification of reference gene primers was used to estimate how many nucleated cells each sample contained. Sequence reads were collapsed and filtered to measure the absolute abundance of every unique TCRbeta CDR3 rearrangement. For each sample, productive Simpson clonality was calculated as the square root of Simpson's diversity index over productive rearrangements. TCRdb provides this immuneACCESS table in a form limited to in-frame rearrangements. Some clones are lacking; in checked studies, under half of them reflect an unresolved V gene, and why the rest are absent is not known. V and J calls and clone size come straight from that table; D and trimming were deduced from the DNA. Here the sample has about 59,000 clones; more than 75% occur a single time. The top ten clones comprise less than 6.5% of the sample.

The clonotype was recovered from an elderly man in a cohort sampled during active COVID-19. The sample comprised peripheral blood. Recombination linked TRBV7-9 to TRBJ2-7, and 8 bases in between align with TRBD1. This receptor has the CDR3 CASSFTGQDWDEQYF. The sequence in DNA is TGTGCCAGCAGCTTTACGGGACAGGACTGGGACGAGCAGTACTTC.